This T cell receptor beta chain was recovered during a study of T cell changes during pregnancy in multiple sclerosis. Sequencing used immunoSEQ multiplex PCR; TCRdb keeps in-frame clones, though not all of them. The sample carries 20,000 to 30,000 clones, roughly nine tenths recorded once. CDR1 and CDR2 from the germline V gene are MNHNY and SVGAGI (reference sequence). CDR3 size: 13 residues. Trimming removed 7 bases from V and 2 bases from J, with 9 bases in between. The chain uses TRBV6-6 and TRBJ2-1; D not certain. The sample here was CD8+ T cells from peripheral blood mononuclear cells, taken in the second trimester of pregnancy. The source of this sequence is a female donor with multiple sclerosis, enrolled in a pregnancy study. CDR3 in amino acids: CASTLFTYNEQFF. The CDR3 DNA is TGTGCCAGCACCTTATTTACCTACAATGAGCAGTTCTTC.